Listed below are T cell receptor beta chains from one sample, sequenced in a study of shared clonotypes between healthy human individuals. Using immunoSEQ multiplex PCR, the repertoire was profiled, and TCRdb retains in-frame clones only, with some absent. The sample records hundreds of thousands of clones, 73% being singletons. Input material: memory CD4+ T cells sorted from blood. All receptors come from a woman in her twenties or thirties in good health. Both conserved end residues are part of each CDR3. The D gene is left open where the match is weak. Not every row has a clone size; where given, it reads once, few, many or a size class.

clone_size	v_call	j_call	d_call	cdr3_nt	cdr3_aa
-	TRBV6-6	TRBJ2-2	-	TGTGCCAGCAGTGGCAGGGACCCAAGAGGGGAGCTGTTTTTT	CASSGRDPRGELFF
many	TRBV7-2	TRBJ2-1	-	TGTGCCAGCAGCCCACTAGCACTAACCTACAATGAGCAGTTCTTC	CASSPLALTYNEQFF
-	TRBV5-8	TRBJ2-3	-	TGTGCCAGCAGCTTGGAGAGGGGTGCAACAGATACGCAGTATTTT	CASSLERGATDTQYF
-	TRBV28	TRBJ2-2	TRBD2	TGTGCCAGCAGTCCGCCGGGACTAGCGAATAATGACGGGGAGCTGTTTTTT	CASSPPGLANNDGELFF
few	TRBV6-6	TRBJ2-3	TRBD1	TGTGCCAGCAGCGACAGGGGGCACTCCGATACGCAGTATTTT	CASSDRGHSDTQYF
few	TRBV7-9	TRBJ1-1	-	TGTGCCAGCAGCCAACGCCGGAGAGGGGGGCACACTGAAGCTTTCTTT	CASSQRRRGGHTEAFF
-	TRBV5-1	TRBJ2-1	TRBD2	TGCGCCAGCAGCTTGGCCCCTAGCGGTATCTACAATGAGCAGTTCTTC	CASSLAPSGIYNEQFF
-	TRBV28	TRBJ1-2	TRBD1	TGTGCCAGCACAAAGGACAGGGGTAGAGTTACTAACTATGGCTACACCTTC	CASTKDRGRVTNYGYTF
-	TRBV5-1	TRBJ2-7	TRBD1	TGCGCCAGCAGCGCCGGACAGGGTATAGGCGAGCAGTACTTC	CASSAGQGIGEQYF
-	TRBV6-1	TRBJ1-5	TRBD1	TGTGCCAGCAAGTGGACAGGGGATGGCAATCAGCCCCAGCATTTT	CASKWTGDGNQPQHF
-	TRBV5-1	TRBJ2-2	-	TGCGCCAGCAGTCCCGCTCTGGCGAACACCGGGGAGCTGTTTTTT	CASSPALANTGELFF
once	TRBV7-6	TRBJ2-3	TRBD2	TGTGCCAGCAGCCAAGGACTAGCGGGTTCGGGTACGCAGTATTTT	CASSQGLAGSGTQYF
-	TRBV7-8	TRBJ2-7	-	TGTGCCAGCAGCTTAATGAGTTTCTACGAGCAGTACTTC	CASSLMSFYEQYF
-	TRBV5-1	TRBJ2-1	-	TGCGCCAGCAGCTTCCTTAGGACTGAGCAGTTCTTC	CASSFLRTEQFF
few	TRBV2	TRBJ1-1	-	TGTGCCAGCAGTGCCCTGTACACTGAAGCTTTCTTT	CASSALYTEAFF
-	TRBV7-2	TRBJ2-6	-	TGTGCCAGCAGCTTAATAGGAAATGTCCTGACTTTC	CASSLIGNVLTF
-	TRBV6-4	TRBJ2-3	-	TGTGCCAGCAGTGGGGCGGATTCTGACACAGATACGCAGTATTTT	CASSGADSDTDTQYF
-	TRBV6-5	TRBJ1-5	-	TGTGCCAGCAGTATCGGGGGGCGCAATCAGCCCCAGCATTTT	CASSIGGRNQPQHF
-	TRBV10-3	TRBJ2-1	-	TGTGCCATCAGCGATGGACGTCGCAATGAGCAGTTCTTC	CAISDGRRNEQFF
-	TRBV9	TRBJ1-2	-	TGTGCCAGCAGCTTCCGGCCGGGACATGAAAACTATGGCTACACCTTC	CASSFRPGHENYGYTF
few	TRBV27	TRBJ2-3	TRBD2	TGTGCCAGCAGTTTATCTCGCGGGGGGCTGGGAGATACGCAGTATTTT	CASSLSRGGLGDTQYF
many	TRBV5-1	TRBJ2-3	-	TGCGCCAGCAGCGAGACGACTGGGACAGATACGCAGTATTTT	CASSETTGTDTQYF
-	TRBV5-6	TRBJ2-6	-	TGTGCCAGCAGCTTGGCCCACTCTGGGGCCAACGTCCTGACTTTC	CASSLAHSGANVLTF
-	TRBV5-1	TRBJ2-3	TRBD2	TGCGCCAGCAGCTACGGACTAGCGGGAGTCACAGATACGCAGTATTTT	CASSYGLAGVTDTQYF
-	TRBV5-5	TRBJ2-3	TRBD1	TGTGCCAGCAGCCCGGGACAGGGGGATACGGGCACAGATACGCAGTATTTT	CASSPGQGDTGTDTQYF
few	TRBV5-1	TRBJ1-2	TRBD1	TGCGCCAGCAGCTGGGGGACAGCTTATGGCTACACCTTC	CASSWGTAYGYTF
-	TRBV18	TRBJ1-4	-	TGTGCCAGCTCACCAGTGCAGACAACAACTAATGAAAAACTGTTTTTT	CASSPVQTTTNEKLFF
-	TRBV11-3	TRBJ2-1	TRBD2	TGTGCCAGCAGCTTAGTATCAGCGGGAGTATCTGAGCAGTTCTTC	CASSLVSAGVSEQFF
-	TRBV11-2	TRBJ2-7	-	TGTGCCAGCAGATATACCACGTTATCCTACGAGCAGTACTTC	CASRYTTLSYEQYF
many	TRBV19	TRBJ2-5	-	TGTGCCAGTAGTAGGGGCGAAGAGACCCAGTACTTC	CASSRGEETQYF
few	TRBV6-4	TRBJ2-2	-	TGTGCCAGCAGTGACCGGGACACGAACACCGGGGAGCTGTTTTTT	CASSDRDTNTGELFF
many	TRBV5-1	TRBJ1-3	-	TGCGCCAGCAGCTTATCAGCGCAATCTGGAAACACCATATATTTT	CASSLSAQSGNTIYF
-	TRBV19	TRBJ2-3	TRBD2	TGTGCCAGTAGTATTCCGGGAGGGCCGGCAGATACGCAGTATTTT	CASSIPGGPADTQYF
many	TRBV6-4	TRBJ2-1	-	TGTGCCAGCAGCTCTGACGGGAGCTCCTACAATGAGCAGTTCTTC	CASSSDGSSYNEQFF
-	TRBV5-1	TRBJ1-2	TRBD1	TGCGCCAGCAGCTTGGGGGACAGGGATAGTGGTGGCTACACCTTC	CASSLGDRDSGGYTF
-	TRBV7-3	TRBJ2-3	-	TGTGCCAGCAGCCCCCAGGGTGCCCCAAGCACAGATACGCAGTATTTT	CASSPQGAPSTDTQYF
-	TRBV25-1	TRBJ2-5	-	TGTGCCAGCAGTGAATATACCGGGAGTGAAGAGACCCAGTACTTC	CASSEYTGSEETQYF
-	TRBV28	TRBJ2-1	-	TGTGCCAGCAGCGTTCCTTGGGCCGACAATGAGCAGTTCTTC	CASSVPWADNEQFF
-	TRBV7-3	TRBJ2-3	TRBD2	TGTGCCAGCAGCTTAGCCCCCAGACTAGCGGGAGGGGTGGATACGCAGTATTTT	CASSLAPRLAGGVDTQYF
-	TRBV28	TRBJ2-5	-	TGTGCCAGCAGTTTATCAGCGCCTCAAGAGACCCAGTACTTC	CASSLSAPQETQYF
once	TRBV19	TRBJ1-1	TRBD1	TGTGCCAGTATAGACTCCGGACAGGGAGTGGGTGAAGCTTTCTTT	CASIDSGQGVGEAFF
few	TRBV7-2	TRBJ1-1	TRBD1	TGTGCCAGCAGCGGGGACAGGGGGTGGAACACTGAAGCTTTCTTT	CASSGDRGWNTEAFF
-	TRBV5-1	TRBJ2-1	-	TGCGCCAGCAGCTTGGGGCAGGGTTTCTACAATGAGCAGTTCTTC	CASSLGQGFYNEQFF
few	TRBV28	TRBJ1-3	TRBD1	TGTGCCAGCAGTTTTCCGACAGGGTATGGAAACACCATATATTTT	CASSFPTGYGNTIYF
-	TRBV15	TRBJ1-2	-	TGTGCCACCAGCAGAGCCCAGGCCACAAACTATGGCTACACCTTC	CATSRAQATNYGYTF
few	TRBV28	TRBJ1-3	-	TGTGCCAGCAGTTTATTTTGGGGCTCTGGAAACACCATATATTTT	CASSLFWGSGNTIYF
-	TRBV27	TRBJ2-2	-	TGTGCCAGCAGTTACAGGGTTTTAGTCGGGGAGCTGTTTTTT	CASSYRVLVGELFF
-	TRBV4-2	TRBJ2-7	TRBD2	TGTGCCAGCAGCCAAGTAGCGGGGGAGGCCTACGAGCAGTACTTC	CASSQVAGEAYEQYF
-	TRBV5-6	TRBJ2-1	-	TGTGCCAGCAGCCCGAGTAGCCGTCCTTACAATGAGCAGTTCTTC	CASSPSSRPYNEQFF
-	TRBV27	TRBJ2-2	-	TGTGCCAGCGGGTCAGGGCGCACGAACACCGGGGAGCTGTTTTTT	CASGSGRTNTGELFF
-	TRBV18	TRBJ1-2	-	TGTGCCAGCTCATCCGACAGCTATGGCTACACCTTC	CASSSDSYGYTF
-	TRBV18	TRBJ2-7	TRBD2	TGTGCCAGCTCACCCGGGACTAGGTACGAGCAGTACTTC	CASSPGTRYEQYF
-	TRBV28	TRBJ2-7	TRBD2	TGTGGCACCGAGTCTAGCGGGGCCTACGAGCAGTACTTC	CGTESSGAYEQYF
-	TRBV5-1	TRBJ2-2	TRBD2	TGCGCCAGCAGCTCCTCCCTCCTACTAGCGGGAGAGGGCGGGGAGCTGTTTTTT	CASSSSLLLAGEGGELFF
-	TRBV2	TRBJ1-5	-	TGTGCCAGCAGTCCCGATTCAGGGTTCAGCGGGCCCCAGCATTTT	CASSPDSGFSGPQHF
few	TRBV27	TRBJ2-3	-	TGTGCCAGCCGCCGACCTCAATCAGGAACAGATACGCAGTATTTT	CASRRPQSGTDTQYF
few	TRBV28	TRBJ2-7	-	TGTGCCAGCAGTTTATGGGGCGGAAGGAGCTCCTACGAGCAGTACTTC	CASSLWGGRSSYEQYF
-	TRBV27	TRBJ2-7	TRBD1	TGTGCCAGCAGTTTAATAGGCAGGGGGCCTACCCTAGAGCAGTACTTC	CASSLIGRGPTLEQYF
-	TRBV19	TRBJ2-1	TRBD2	TGTGCCAGTAGTATGCCGGGACTAGCGTACGGTGAGCAGTTCTTC	CASSMPGLAYGEQFF